This note documents a single TCR beta chain sequence. Its cognate antigen is unknown. Profiled with immunoSEQ multiplex PCR; TCRdb holds only in-frame clones, not every one. The repertoire holds 150,000 to 200,000 clones, roughly 93% seen once, with 9.2% in the top ten. The sample originates from a study of T cell responses to AZD1222 COVID-19 vaccine. Findings and caveats of the study: Among vaccine-associated CD4 TCRs, coverage spanned spike, with dominance at 160-218 and 743-854. Scientists sampled the repertoires only once the peak T cell response had passed.

The CDR3 has 15 residues. CDR1 and CDR2 (germline): MGHRA, YSYEKL. The trim removed 0 bases at V and 5 bases at J, leaving 6 bases unmatched. This sample comprised peripheral blood, obtained on day 0 of AZD1222 vaccination. The chain combines TRBV4-1 with TRBJ1-1; TRBD1 matches at 7 bases. The receptor was derived from an adult in good health. The CDR3 region has the DNA TGCGCCAGCAGCCAAGATAATCAGGGGGAAACTGAAGCTTTCTTT. Encoded protein: CASSQDNQGETEAFF.